The T cell receptor beta chain under discussion was sequenced for a study of blood T cell repertoires in COVID-19. Background on the study: Italy, Spain and the United States were the sources of the convalescent and acute COVID-19 samples. Sources were T cells, B-cell-depleted T cells, or PBMCs; the material itself was cDNA or gDNA.

The table lists this clone with a count of one. Methods used by the authors: Amplifying reference gene primers gave estimates of nucleated cell counts. The assay was immunoSEQ multiplex PCR, and TCRdb's table has in-frame clones only and misses some. D and trimming were read from the DNA, whereas the V and J calls and clone size are those reported in that table. Here the sample spans more than 85,000 clones, 65% to 80% being singletons. CDR3 length equals 14 residues. Germline-derived CDR1 and CDR2 are GTSNPN and SVGIG (reference sequence). Unmatched junction bases numbered 3, after V lost 2 bases and J lost 4 bases.

The V and J genes are TRBV30 and TRBJ1-5; TRBD1 agrees at 9 bases. The sequence was obtained from a woman aged 70-85 years with acute or convalescent COVID-19. What was sequenced was peripheral blood. CDR3 nucleotide sequence: TGTGCCTGGAGTATCGGGACAGGGAATCAGCCCCAGCATTTT. Residues: CAWSIGTGNQPQHF.